Following are 30 T cell receptor beta chains from one sample sequenced in a study of beta chain features in type 1 diabetes. Study results and caveats: TCRB CDR3s were moderately but significantly shorter in Type 1 diabetes patients in all four CD4+ subsets.

Which antigens these TCRs recognize remains unknown. Expressed TCRB transcripts were sequenced because the isolated RNA had all been reverse transcribed beforehand. Data came from immunoSEQ multiplex PCR; TCRdb stores just in-frame clones and leaves some out. The profile covers 300,000 to 400,000 clones, with around 9.7% appearing a single time and less than 1.2% taken by the ten largest. Sequenced material: central memory CD4+ T cells from blood. These receptors were collected from a man aged 25 to 45 with type 1 diabetes.

The chain combines TRBV4-3 with TRBJ1-6, with D unresolved. The CDR3 length is 16 residues. V was shortened by 0 bases and J by 10 bases, with 16 bases between the two germline ends. The germline V gene encodes CDR1 LGHNA and CDR2 YSLEER. Written as DNA, the CDR3 is TGCGCCAGCAGCCAAGATGCCAGTTCTGGAGGGTCACCCCTCCACTTT. It yields the protein CASSQDASSGGSPLHF.

The chain uses TRBV7-2 and TRBJ2-7, with 7 nucleotides matching TRBD1. The length of the CDR3 is 12 residues. Trimming removed 6 bases from V and 6 bases from J; junction bases left unmatched: 5. Germline assignment: CDR1 SGHTA and CDR2 FQGNSA. The CDR3 region is CASSYDRVEQYF. Written as DNA, the CDR3 is TGTGCCAGCAGTTATGACAGGGTCGAGCAGTACTTC.

The gene calls are TRBV29-1 and TRBJ2-1; TRBD2 might be the D (6 bases). Per the germline V gene, CDR1 is SQVTM and CDR2 is ANQGSEA. The CDR3 has 12 residues. Between the trimmed V and J ends, which lost 7 bases and 5 bases, there was a span of 12 bases. The CDR3 DNA follows: TGCAGCGCCTGGCGGGGCAACAATGAGCAGTTCTTC. This gives the protein CSAWRGNNEQFF.

V is TRBV29-1 and J is TRBJ1-2; D is uncertain. Germline-derived CDR1 and CDR2 are SQVTM and ANQGSEA. V was pared by 3 bases and J by 12 bases, with 14 bases between. This CDR3 has 11 residues. The CDR3 reads CSVDSLSRHTF. CDR3 nucleotides: TGCAGCGTTGATTCTTTATCTCGGCACACCTTC.

This chain joins TRBV7-9 and TRBJ2-7; D remains unclear. Germline V gene data show CDR1 as SEHNR and CDR2 as FQNEAQ (reference sequence). The length of the CDR3 is 13 residues. The V and J ends lost 0 bases and 7 bases respectively, with 10 bases between them. CDR3 sequence reads: CASSLAIDVEQYF. In nucleotides, the CDR3 is TGTGCCAGCAGCTTAGCGATAGATGTAGAGCAGTACTTC. Using reference TRBV7-9 and TRBJ2-7 for the parts outside the CDR3, the full variable domain is DTGVSQNPRHKITKRGQNVTFRCDPISEHNRLYWYRQTLGQGPEFLTYFQNEAQLEKSRLLSDRFSAERPKGSFSTLEIQRTEQGDSAMYLCASSLAIDVEQYFGPGTRLTVT.

This rearrangement joins TRBV7-2 to TRBJ2-3; 10 nucleotides line up with TRBD2. CDR1 is SGHTA, CDR2 FQGNSA, per germline. The CDR3 runs 18 residues. The V and J ends lost 5 bases and 2 bases, in that order; junction bases with no gene match: 13. The CDR3: CASSRNSLAGASTDTQYF. Written as DNA, the CDR3 is TGTGCCAGCAGCCGAAATTCTCTAGCGGGGGCTTCCACAGATACGCAGTATTTT.

This rearrangement joins TRBV23-1 to TRBJ2-7, with 8 bases that match TRBD2. TRBV23-1 is reported as an ORF; its role is uncertain. J lost 7 bases, V lost 6 bases, and 5 bases had no gene match. The CDR3 has 12 residues. The CDR3 bases are TGCGCCAGCAGCGGGGGGGGCAATGAGCAGTACTTC. Translating gives CASSGGGNEQYF.

This clone was seen a few times. The rearrangement uses TRBV7-9 and TRBJ1-5, with TRBD1 matching 9 bases. CDR1 is SEHNR and CDR2 is FQNEAQ in the germline V gene (reference sequence). V lost 5 bases to trimming and J lost 1 base; unmatched junction nucleotides: 3. The CDR3 is 15 amino acids. CDR3 nucleotides: TGTGCCAGCAGCCTAGACAGGGGGAGCAATCAGCCCCAGCATTTT. Amino acid sequence: CASSLDRGSNQPQHF.

V gene TRBV20-1 combines with J gene TRBJ2-1; the D is unclear. The CDR3 is 11 amino acids. V dropped 1 base and J dropped 8 bases, with 6 bases sitting between them. The germline CDR1 and CDR2 sequences are DFQATT and SNEGSKA (reference sequence). The CDR3 loop is CSARGGDEQFF. CDR3 sequence (DNA): TGCAGTGCTAGAGGAGGCGATGAGCAGTTCTTC.

This rearrangement joins TRBV6-1 to TRBJ1-2, with D unclear. Germline V lookup: CDR1 MNHNS, CDR2 SASEGT. Deletions cut 6 bases from V and 8 bases from J, with 16 bases between. The CDR3 is 13 residues long. The CDR3 DNA reads TGTGCCAGCAGATGGGAACCCCTGAGGGGCTACACCTTC. Translating it yields CASRWEPLRGYTF.

The V gene is TRBV7-2, the J gene TRBJ2-5, with D hard to call. V was clipped by 3 bases and J by 0 bases, with 8 bases between them. Germline V gene sequence: CDR1 SGHTA, CDR2 FQGNSA. The CDR3 runs to 14 residues. The CDR3 is CASSFQANQETQYF. The DNA for the CDR3 is TGTGCCAGCAGCTTCCAGGCAAACCAAGAGACCCAGTACTTC.

This clone was recorded a few times. The chain has TRBV7-2 and TRBJ2-7; TRBD2 matches at 9 bases. V dropped 3 bases and J dropped 2; count of bases not matched to a gene: 8. The CDR3 loop spans 16 amino acids. CDR1 is SGHTA, CDR2 FQGNSA, per germline. This chain's CDR3 is CASSLRGTSLTYEQYF. In nucleotides, the CDR3 is TGTGCCAGCAGCTTGCGCGGGACTAGCTTAACCTACGAGCAGTACTTC.

This clone was seen ten or more times. The chain links TRBV27 to TRBJ2-7; TRBD1 might be the D (6 bases). CDR3 size: 13 residues. V was cut by 8 bases and J by 7 bases, with 18 bases left in between. Germline values: CDR1 MNHEY, CDR2 SMNVEV (reference sequence). The DNA for the CDR3 is TGTGCCAGCCGGGACACCTATCTACGAGAGCAGTACTTC. It encodes CASRDTYLREQYF.

Only a few counts were recorded for this clone. The rearrangement joins TRBV30 to TRBJ2-5; 16 bases fit TRBD2. Germline V gene data show CDR1 as GTSNPN and CDR2 as SVGIG (reference sequence). V lost 6 bases, J lost 4 bases, and 8 bases stayed unmatched. This CDR3 is 16 amino acids long. The CDR3 here is CACTGLAGGPGETQYF. The CDR3 nucleotides read TGTGCCTGCACGGGACTAGCGGGGGGGCCTGGAGAGACCCAGTACTTC.

With respect to this clone: Other DNA sequences in the same sample also yield this CDR3. The gene calls are TRBV4-3 and TRBJ2-5; 10 nucleotides match TRBD2. The CDR3 is made up of 17 amino acids. The J segment lost 5 bases and the V segment lost 0 bases, leaving 9 bases of the junction unmatched. Per germline, CDR1 LGHNA and CDR2 YSLEER. The CDR3 nucleotides are TGCGCCAGCAGCCAAGATCCCAGCGGGGGGGCCGGGGAGACCCAGTACTTC. It specifies CASSQDPSGGAGETQYF.

This clone has a handful of counts. This sequence joins TRBV9 and TRBJ1-3, with D hard to call. This CDR3 is built from 16 residues. The germline V and J ends were trimmed by 1 base and 0 bases, with 11 bases remaining between them. In germline, CDR1 is SGDLS, CDR2 YYNGEE. The CDR3 coding sequence is TGTGCCAGCAGCGTACGAGTCCAGAGCTCTGGAAACACCATATATTTT. Its protein product is CASSVRVQSSGNTIYF.

In this sample, this clone turned up a few times. The V and J genes are TRBV5-6 and TRBJ2-3, with no clear D. V was clipped by 4 bases and J by 0 bases, with 9 bases between them. This CDR3 has 14 amino acids. Germline CDR1 and CDR2: SGHDT and YYEEEE. CDR3 in DNA: TGTGCCAGCAGCCCGATCCCTAGCACAGATACGCAGTATTTT. Translated, it gives CASSPIPSTDTQYF.

This chain links TRBV29-1 with TRBJ2-3; D gene unclear. Germline V gives CDR1 SQVTM, CDR2 ANQGSEA. V was trimmed by 6 bases and J by 2 bases, leaving 15 bases between them. The CDR3 has 14 residues. The CDR3 DNA reads TGCAGCGTACGATTGGGGTATATCACAGATACGCAGTATTTT. This translates into CSVRLGYITDTQYF.

This clone has a count of ten or more. V usage is TRBV18 and J usage is TRBJ1-5; no clear D. The CDR3 extends over 13 amino acids. CDR1 is KGHSH and CDR2 is LQKENI in the germline V gene. Trimming stripped 6 bases from V and 3 bases from J, with 9 bases between. The CDR3 DNA follows: TGTGCCAGCTCGCCGGGCGCCAATCAGCCCCAGCATTTT. Encoded protein: CASSPGANQPQHF.

The genes are TRBV7-6 and TRBJ1-1; 10 bases are shared with TRBD1. CDR1 is SGHVS, CDR2 FNYEAQ, per germline. This CDR3 is built from 14 residues. The trim removed 3 bases at V and 4 bases at J, leaving 2 bases unmatched. The CDR3 sequence is CASSLGQGFTEAFF. CDR3 nucleotide sequence: TGTGCCAGCAGCTTGGGACAGGGGTTCACTGAAGCTTTCTTT.

The chain links TRBV7-8 to TRBJ1-6; D is undetermined. This CDR3 spans 15 amino acids. Germline V lookup: CDR1 SGHVS, CDR2 FQNEAQ. V lost 1 base, J lost 2 bases, and 6 bases lay in between. DNA of the CDR3: TGTGCCAGCAGCTTAGGGCTGACCTATAATTCACCCCTCCACTTT. It translates to CASSLGLTYNSPLHF.

This clone has only a few counts. V is TRBV5-1 and J is TRBJ2-7; D possibly uses TRBD1 or TRBD2 (6 bases each). The V gene's germline CDR1 is SGHRS and CDR2 YFSETQ. Trimming took off 0 bases at V and 4 bases at J, with 11 bases between the two ends. This CDR3 is 14 amino acids long. CDR3 coding DNA: TGCGCCAGCAGCTTGGACCAGGGGACTTACGAGCAGTACTTC. Translating it yields CASSLDQGTYEQYF.

V gene TRBV7-9 combines with J gene TRBJ1-1; TRBD1 might be the D (6 bases). V lost 7 bases and J lost 4, with 13 bases in between. The germline V gene encodes CDR1 SEHNR and CDR2 FQNEAQ (reference sequence). The CDR3 loop spans 13 amino acids. CDR3 sequence reads: CASIPGRGTEAFF. CDR3 nucleotide sequence: TGTGCCAGCATCCCGGGCAGGGGCACTGAAGCTTTCTTT.

This clone was seen more than once but under ten times. V gene TRBV19 combines with J gene TRBJ1-2; unclear D gene. CDR1 and CDR2 (germline): LNHDA, SQIVND (reference sequence). The germline V and J ends were trimmed by 5 bases and 8 bases, with 12 bases remaining between them. The CDR3 contains 12 residues. CDR3 sequence reads: CASSQLGYGYTF. The CDR3 DNA reads as TGTGCCAGTAGTCAACTGGGGTACGGCTACACCTTC.

In this sample, this clone turned up a few times. The J gene is TRBJ2-5, the V gene TRBV5-4, with 10 bases lining up with TRBD2. Germline V gives CDR1 SGHNT, CDR2 YYREEE (reference sequence). The CDR3 runs to 16 residues. The V and J ends lost 2 bases and 2 bases, in that order; junction bases with no gene match: 6. In DNA, the CDR3 is TGTGCCAGCAGCTTAGGTCCTAGCGGGGGTCAAGAGACCCAGTACTTC. This gives the protein CASSLGPSGGQETQYF.

This clone was counted a few times. The gene calls are TRBV28 and TRBJ1-5; possibly TRBD1 for D (5 bases). V was trimmed by 7 bases and J by 5 bases, leaving 18 bases between them. There are 15 residues in the CDR3. Germline-derived CDR1 and CDR2 are MDHEN and SYDVKM. The CDR3 spells CASMLGHQSHQPQHF. The CDR3 DNA sequence: TGTGCCAGCATGCTCGGACACCAATCCCATCAGCCCCAGCATTTT.

This rearrangement joins TRBV6-5 to TRBJ2-5, with D tentatively TRBD1 or TRBD2 (5 bases each). V was cut by 6 bases and J by 0 bases, with 14 bases left in between. The CDR3 extends over 15 amino acids. CDR1 MNHEY and CDR2 SVGAGI come from the germline V gene. CDR3 protein: CASRTGTGYQETQYF. CDR3 sequence (DNA): TGTGCCAGCAGGACCGGGACCGGGTACCAAGAGACCCAGTACTTC.

This clone was recorded a few times. The CDR3 DNA follows: TGCAGCGTTGAACCCCGCCTAGCGGAGAGCACAGATACGCAGTATTTT. As protein: CSVEPRLAESTDTQYF. The V call is TRBV29-1, the J call TRBJ2-3; 7 bases line up with TRBD2. The length of the CDR3 is 16 residues. Germline loops: CDR1 SQVTM, CDR2 ANQGSEA. J lost 0 bases, V lost 2 bases, and 8 bases had no gene match.

The CDR3 region is CASSSGGYNEQFF. The CDR3 DNA is TGTGCCAGCAGTAGCGGGGGTTACAATGAGCAGTTCTTC. This chain connects TRBV11-2 to TRBJ2-1; 9 bases agree with TRBD2. The CDR3 loop spans 13 amino acids. The germline CDR1 and CDR2 sequences are SGHAT and FQNNGV. With 6 bases clipped from V and 4 bases from J, the junction kept 1 base outside the gene matches.

This clone was counted between two and nine times. The chain carries TRBV6-5 and TRBJ2-3; D remains unclear. The CDR3 covers 16 residues. CDR1 is MNHEY and CDR2 is SVGAGI in the germline V gene. Trimming cost V 0 bases and J 4 bases, with 14 bases left between them. This CDR3 is CASSYSIRPTADTQYF. CDR3 bases: TGTGCCAGCAGTTACTCGATCAGACCGACGGCAGATACGCAGTATTTT.